The present T cell receptor beta chain was sequenced within a study of T cells after yellow fever vaccination. Each CDR3 protein is one row after TCRdb ran MiXCR on the 5' RACE reads. The data show 300,000 to 350,000 distinct CDR3 sequences, 4% to 5.5% seen once. This clonotype showed up many times. This CDR3 spans 16 amino acids. V gave up 3 bases and J gave up 6 bases; unmatched junction bases: 13. Germline loops: CDR1 SGHKS, CDR2 YYEKEE (reference sequence). The sequences come from PBMCs, collected 15 days after the yellow fever booster vaccination. The V call is TRBV5-5, the J call TRBJ1-1, with 8 positions matching TRBD1. The TCR comes from a man aged 18 to 29 who received the YFV17D yellow fever vaccine. CDR3 in amino acids: CASSSLDREGFSEAFF. The CDR3 DNA is TGTGCCAGCAGCTCCTTGGACAGGGAGGGTTTTTCTGAAGCTTTCTTT.